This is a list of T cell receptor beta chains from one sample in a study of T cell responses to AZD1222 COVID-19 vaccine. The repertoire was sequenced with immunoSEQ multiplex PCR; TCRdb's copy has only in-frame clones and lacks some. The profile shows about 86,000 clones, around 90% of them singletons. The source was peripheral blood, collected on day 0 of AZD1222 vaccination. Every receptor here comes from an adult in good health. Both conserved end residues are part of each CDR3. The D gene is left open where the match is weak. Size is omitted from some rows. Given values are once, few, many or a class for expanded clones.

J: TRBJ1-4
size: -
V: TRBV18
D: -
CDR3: CASSPPSGQGREKLFF
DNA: TGTGCCAGCTCACCCCCATCGGGGCAGGGGCGCGAAAAACTGTTTTTT

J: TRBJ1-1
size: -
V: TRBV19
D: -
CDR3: CASSTGGNTEAFF
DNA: TGTGCCAGTAGTACCGGCGGGAACACTGAAGCTTTCTTT

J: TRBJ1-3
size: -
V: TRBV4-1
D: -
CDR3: CASSQDRGNSGNTIYF
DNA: TGCGCCAGCAGCCAAGATCGGGGCAACTCTGGAAACACCATATATTTT

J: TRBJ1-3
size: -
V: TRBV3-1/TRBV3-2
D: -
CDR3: CASSQDRQRGNTIYF
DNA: TGTGCCAGCAGCCAAGACCGACAGCGCGGAAACACCATATATTTT

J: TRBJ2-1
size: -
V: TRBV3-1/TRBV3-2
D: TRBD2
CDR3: CASSRQNGRAAFF
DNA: TGTGCCAGCAGCCGGCAAAACGGGAGGGCCGCGTTCTTC

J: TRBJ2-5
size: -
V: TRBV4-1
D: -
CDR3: CASSQELVIQETQYF
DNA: TGCGCCAGCAGCCAAGAACTAGTGATTCAAGAGACCCAGTACTTC

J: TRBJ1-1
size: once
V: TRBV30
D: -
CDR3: CAWSAVNTEAFF
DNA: TGTGCCTGGAGTGCGGTGAACACTGAAGCTTTCTTT

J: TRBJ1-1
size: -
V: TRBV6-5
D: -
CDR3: CASSAGAEAFF
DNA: TGTGCCAGCAGCGCCGGGGCTGAAGCTTTCTTT

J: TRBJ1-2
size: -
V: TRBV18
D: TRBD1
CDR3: CASSPETGAYGYTF
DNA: TGTGCCAGCTCACCGGAGACAGGGGCCTATGGCTACACCTTC

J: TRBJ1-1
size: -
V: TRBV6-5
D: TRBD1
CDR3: CASRRDRANTEAFF
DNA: TGTGCCAGCAGACGCGACAGGGCGAACACTGAAGCTTTCTTT

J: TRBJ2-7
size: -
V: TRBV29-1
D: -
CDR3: CSVETTREPYEQYF
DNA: TGCAGCGTTGAAACGACTAGGGAGCCCTACGAGCAGTACTTC

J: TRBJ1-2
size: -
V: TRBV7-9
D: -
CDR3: CASSLEAAGPSNYGYTF
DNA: TGTGCCAGCAGCTTAGAGGCCGCAGGGCCCTCAAACTATGGCTACACCTTC

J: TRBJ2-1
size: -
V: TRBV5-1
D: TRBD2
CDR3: CASSPTTSGDYNEQFF
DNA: TGCGCCAGCAGCCCTACCACTAGCGGGGACTACAATGAGCAGTTCTTC

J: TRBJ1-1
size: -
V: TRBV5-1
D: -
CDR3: CASSLASGTEAFF
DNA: TGCGCCAGCAGCTTGGCGAGCGGCACTGAAGCTTTCTTT

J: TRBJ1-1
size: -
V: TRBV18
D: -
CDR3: CASSPRPQGPEAFF
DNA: TGTGCCAGCTCACCACGGCCGCAGGGGCCTGAAGCTTTCTTT

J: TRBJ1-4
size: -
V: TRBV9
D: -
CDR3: CASSEQGPEGEKLFF
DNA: TGTGCCAGCAGCGAACAGGGTCCCGAAGGGGAAAAACTGTTTTTT

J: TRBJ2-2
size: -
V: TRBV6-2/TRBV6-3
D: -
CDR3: CASSRAETGELFF
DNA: TGTGCCAGCAGCCGGGCCGAAACCGGGGAGCTGTTTTTT

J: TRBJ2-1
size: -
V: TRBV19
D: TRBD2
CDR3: CASSLGGSYNEQFF
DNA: TGTGCCAGTAGTCTCGGGGGGAGCTACAATGAGCAGTTCTTC

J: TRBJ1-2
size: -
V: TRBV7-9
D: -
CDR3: CASSRTLSAGYTF
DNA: TGTGCCAGCAGCCGGACTTTATCTGCTGGCTACACCTTC

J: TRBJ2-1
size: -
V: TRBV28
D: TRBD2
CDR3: CASSSAAGSGYNEQFF
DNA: TGTGCCAGCAGTTCCGCAGCGGGGAGTGGATACAATGAGCAGTTCTTC

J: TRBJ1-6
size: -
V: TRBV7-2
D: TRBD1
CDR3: CASSFPKTGGSPLHF
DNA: TGTGCCAGCAGCTTCCCGAAGACAGGGGGATCACCCCTCCACTTT

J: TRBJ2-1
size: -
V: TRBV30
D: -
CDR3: CAWSPPGEQFF
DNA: TGTGCCTGGAGTCCCCCGGGGGAGCAGTTCTTC

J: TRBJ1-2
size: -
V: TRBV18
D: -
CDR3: CASSPGGGANYGYTF
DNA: TGTGCCAGCTCACCAGGGGGAGGTGCTAACTATGGCTACACCTTC

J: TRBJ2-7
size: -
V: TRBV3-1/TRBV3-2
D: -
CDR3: CASSLRGVEEQYF
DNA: TGTGCCAGCAGCCTTCGCGGGGTTGAAGAGCAGTACTTC

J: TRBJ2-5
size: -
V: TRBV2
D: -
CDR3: CASRASESGGRLETQYF
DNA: TGTGCCAGCAGGGCATCCGAGTCCGGTGGCCGCCTGGAGACCCAGTACTTC

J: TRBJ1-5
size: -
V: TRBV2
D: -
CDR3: CASSEQGTSRNQPQHF
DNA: TGTGCCAGCAGTGAACAGGGAACGAGCCGCAATCAGCCCCAGCATTTT

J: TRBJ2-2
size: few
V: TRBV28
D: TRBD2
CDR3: CAIAPSGRETGELFF
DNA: TGTGCCATCGCTCCGAGCGGGAGAGAAACCGGGGAGCTGTTTTTT

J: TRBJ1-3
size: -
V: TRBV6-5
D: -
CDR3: CASRAPGTFGNTIYF
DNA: TGTGCCAGCAGGGCCCCAGGGACTTTTGGAAACACCATATATTTT

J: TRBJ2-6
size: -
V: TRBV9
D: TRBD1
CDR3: CASSVAGGARGANVLTF
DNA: TGTGCCAGCAGCGTAGCAGGGGGCGCGAGAGGGGCCAACGTCCTGACTTTC

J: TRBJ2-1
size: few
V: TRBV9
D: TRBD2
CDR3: CASSADSGARFF
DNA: TGTGCCAGCAGCGCCGATAGCGGGGCCCGGTTCTTC

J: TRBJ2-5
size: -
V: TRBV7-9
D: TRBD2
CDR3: CASSLVAGQVTQYF
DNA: TGTGCCAGCAGCTTGGTAGCGGGGCAGGTGACCCAGTACTTC

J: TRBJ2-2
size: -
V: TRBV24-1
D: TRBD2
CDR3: CATYSGASGPPANTGELFF
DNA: TGTGCCACATACTCCGGGGCTAGCGGCCCCCCCGCGAACACCGGGGAGCTGTTTTTT

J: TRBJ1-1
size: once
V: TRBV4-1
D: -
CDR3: CASSQSRSNTEAFF
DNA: TGCGCCAGCAGCCAATCCCGGAGCAACACTGAAGCTTTCTTT

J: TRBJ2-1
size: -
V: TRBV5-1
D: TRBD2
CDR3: CASSLAGTSGAPSSYNEQFF
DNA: TGCGCCAGCAGCTTAGCCGGGACTAGCGGGGCCCCGAGCTCCTACAATGAGCAGTTCTTC

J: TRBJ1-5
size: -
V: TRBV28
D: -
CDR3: CASSFPTRNQPQHF
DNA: TGTGCCAGCAGTTTCCCAACGAGAAATCAGCCCCAGCATTTT

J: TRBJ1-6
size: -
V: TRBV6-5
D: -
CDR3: CASNGRADSPLHF
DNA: TGTGCCAGCAACGGTCGGGCGGATTCACCCCTCCACTTT

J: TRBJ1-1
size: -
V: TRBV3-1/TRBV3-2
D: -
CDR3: CASSTDMNTEAFF
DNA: TGTGCCAGCAGCACAGACATGAACACTGAAGCTTTCTTT

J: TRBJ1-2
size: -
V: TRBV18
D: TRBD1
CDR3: CASSKDQGALGYTF
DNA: TGTGCCAGCTCAAAAGACCAGGGGGCCCTTGGCTACACCTTC

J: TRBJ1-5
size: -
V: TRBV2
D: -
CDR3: CASTRGTIGQPQHF
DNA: TGTGCCAGCACTAGAGGCACGATCGGGCAGCCCCAGCATTTT

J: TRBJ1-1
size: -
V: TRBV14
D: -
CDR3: CASSQVGRGVEAFF
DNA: TGTGCCAGCAGCCAAGTTGGCCGGGGGGTTGAAGCTTTCTTT

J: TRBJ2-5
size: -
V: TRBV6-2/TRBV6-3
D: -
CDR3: CASSPLRRQVGETQYF
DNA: TGTGCCAGCAGTCCCCTACGCCGACAGGTTGGCGAGACCCAGTACTTC

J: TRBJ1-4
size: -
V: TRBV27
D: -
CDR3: CASSLRGNNEKLFF
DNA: TGTGCCAGCAGTTTAAGGGGAAATAATGAAAAACTGTTTTTT

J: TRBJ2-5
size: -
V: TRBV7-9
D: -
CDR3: CASRLRGDGETQYF
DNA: TGTGCCAGCAGGTTGAGGGGGGACGGAGAGACCCAGTACTTC

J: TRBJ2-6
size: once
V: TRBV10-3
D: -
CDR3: CAISAGTAGGSGANVLTF
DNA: TGTGCCATCAGTGCCGGGACAGCCGGGGGCTCTGGGGCCAACGTCCTGACTTTC

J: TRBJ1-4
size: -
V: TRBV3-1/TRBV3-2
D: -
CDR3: CASRGGRNGATNEKLFF
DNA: TGTGCCAGCAGGGGGGGAAGGAATGGCGCAACTAATGAAAAACTGTTTTTT

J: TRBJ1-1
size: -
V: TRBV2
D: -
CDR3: CASSSQGNTEAFF
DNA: TGTGCCAGCAGTTCACAGGGGAACACTGAAGCTTTCTTT

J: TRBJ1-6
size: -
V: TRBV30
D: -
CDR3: CAWREGGVRSPLHF
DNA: TGTGCCTGGAGGGAAGGAGGGGTGAGGTCACCCCTCCACTTT

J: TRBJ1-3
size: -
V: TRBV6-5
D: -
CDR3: CASGGYNGNTIYF
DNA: TGTGCCAGCGGGGGATATAACGGAAACACCATATATTTT

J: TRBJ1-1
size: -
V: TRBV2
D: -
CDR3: CASRQGRMNTEAFF
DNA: TGTGCCAGCAGACAGGGTAGAATGAACACTGAAGCTTTCTTT

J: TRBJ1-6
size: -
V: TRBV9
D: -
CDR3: CASSADNSPLHF
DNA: TGTGCCAGCAGCGCAGATAATTCACCCCTCCACTTT

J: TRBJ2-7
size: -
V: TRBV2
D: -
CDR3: CASTRGAISYEQYF
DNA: TGTGCCAGCACCCGTGGAGCGATCTCCTACGAGCAGTACTTC

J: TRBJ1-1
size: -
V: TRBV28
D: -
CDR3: CASSSGTYQGTEAFF
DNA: TGTGCCAGCAGTTCGGGCACGTATCAGGGCACTGAAGCTTTCTTT